These T cell receptor beta chains were read from a single sample in a study of blood T cell repertoires in COVID-19. TCRdb's table, derived via immunoSEQ multiplex PCR, lists solely in-frame clones and lacks some. Here the sample spans 250,000 to 300,000 clones, roughly 90% being singletons. The sequencing input was PBMCs or T cells enriched from blood (not recorded which). The receptor set was obtained from a woman between 40 and 50 years old with acute COVID-19. Both conserved end residues are part of each CDR3. The order of the fields is D gene, CDR3 length, J gene, V gene, clone size, CDR3 protein, CDR3 DNA. D genes are given only for firm matches. Expanded clones are given a class, and other clones once, few, many or no size at all.

NA | 15 | TRBJ1-2 | TRBV28 | once | CASSPNQGIDYGYTF | TGTGCCAGCAGTCCTAACCAGGGTATCGACTATGGCTACACCTTC
TRBD1 | 15 | TRBJ2-1 | TRBV28 | NA | CASSPPGGGYNEQFF | TGTGCCAGCAGCCCTCCAGGGGGTGGCTACAATGAGCAGTTCTTC
TRBD2 | 16 | TRBJ2-5 | TRBV4-1 | NA | CASSQTSGGARETQYF | TGCGCCAGCAGCCAGACTAGCGGGGGGGCCCGGGAGACCCAGTACTTC
NA | 15 | TRBJ2-2 | TRBV14 | NA | CASSRLGAATGELFF | TGTGCCAGCAGCCGACTCGGCGCGGCCACCGGGGAGCTGTTTTTT
NA | 14 | TRBJ1-2 | TRBV10-3 | NA | CAISVEGSSYGYTF | TGTGCCATCAGTGTTGAGGGCTCCAGCTATGGCTACACCTTC
NA | 14 | TRBJ2-3 | TRBV7-2 | NA | CASSSGLSTDTQYF | TGTGCCAGCAGCTCGGGACTTTCCACAGATACGCAGTATTTT
NA | 14 | TRBJ1-4 | TRBV7-2 | NA | CASSFGRTNEKLFF | TGTGCCAGCAGCTTTGGCAGAACTAATGAAAAACTGTTTTTT
TRBD2 | 13 | TRBJ2-1 | TRBV15 | NA | CAIRLAGGNEQFF | TGTGCCATCCGACTAGCGGGAGGGAATGAGCAGTTCTTC
NA | 15 | TRBJ2-5 | TRBV15 | NA | CATSREVREQETQYF | TGTGCCACCAGCAGAGAGGTCAGGGAACAAGAGACCCAGTACTTC
TRBD1 | 12 | TRBJ1-2 | TRBV30 | few | CAWVTGIYGYTF | TGTGCCTGGGTGACAGGGATCTATGGCTACACCTTC
NA | 15 | TRBJ2-5 | TRBV7-8 | NA | CASSLVGGPQETQYF | TGTGCCAGCAGCTTAGTAGGGGGTCCTCAAGAGACCCAGTACTTC
TRBD2 | 17 | TRBJ2-5 | TRBV5-1 | NA | CASSLEAGTSGVETQYF | TGCGCCAGCAGCTTGGAGGCCGGGACTAGCGGCGTAGAGACCCAGTACTTC
TRBD2 | 20 | TRBJ2-3 | TRBV7-8 | NA | CASSLGPGTSGGAGTDTQYF | TGTGCCAGCAGCTTAGGGCCAGGGACTAGCGGGGGGGCCGGGACAGATACGCAGTATTTT
NA | 13 | TRBJ2-1 | TRBV5-4 | NA | CASSRQKNNEQFF | TGTGCCAGCAGCCGCCAGAAAAACAATGAGCAGTTCTTC
NA | 13 | TRBJ1-1 | TRBV6-5 | NA | CASSYSYSTEAFF | TGTGCCAGCAGTTACTCTTACAGCACTGAAGCTTTCTTT
NA | 16 | TRBJ2-7 | TRBV6-1 | NA | CASSEAYHLTSYEQYF | TGTGCCAGCAGTGAAGCGTACCACCTAACCTCCTACGAGCAGTACTTC
TRBD1 | 14 | TRBJ1-2 | TRBV4-2 | NA | CASSQDDRGYGYTF | TGTGCCAGCAGCCAAGATGACAGGGGCTATGGCTACACCTTC
TRBD2 | 14 | TRBJ2-1 | TRBV27 | NA | CASTTTGLAGEQFF | TGTGCCAGCACTACTACAGGACTAGCGGGCGAGCAGTTCTTC
NA | 15 | TRBJ1-4 | TRBV7-6 | once | CASSAIGGGYEKLFF | TGTGCCAGCAGCGCCATAGGGGGGGGTTATGAAAAACTGTTTTTT
TRBD2 | 15 | TRBJ2-1 | TRBV4-1 | NA | CASSGSLAGVIEQFF | TGCGCCAGCAGCGGCTCGCTAGCGGGAGTAATTGAGCAGTTCTTC
TRBD2 | 14 | TRBJ2-5 | TRBV11-1 | NA | CASSSGLAGETQYF | TGTGCCAGCAGCTCGGGACTAGCGGGAGAGACCCAGTACTTC
TRBD1 | 15 | TRBJ1-3 | TRBV9 | NA | CASSVTGVSGNTIYF | TGTGCCAGCAGCGTCACAGGGGTCTCTGGAAACACCATATATTTT
TRBD2 | 17 | TRBJ2-1 | TRBV15 | NA | CATSRVSSGFSYNEQFF | TGTGCCACCAGCAGAGTTTCTAGCGGGTTTTCCTACAATGAGCAGTTCTTC
TRBD2 | 14 | TRBJ2-7 | TRBV27 | NA | CASRPGGGVYEQYF | TGTGCCAGCAGGCCCGGCGGGGGTGTCTACGAGCAGTACTTC
TRBD1 | 14 | TRBJ2-5 | TRBV24-1 | NA | CATSDQGARETQYF | TGTGCCACCAGTGACCAGGGGGCGAGGGAGACCCAGTACTTC
NA | 15 | TRBJ2-6 | TRBV6-2/TRBV6-3 | NA | CASSSTSSGANVLTF | TGTGCCAGCAGTTCGACTAGCTCTGGGGCCAACGTCCTGACTTTC
TRBD1 | 12 | TRBJ2-7 | TRBV9 | NA | CASSGQGGEQYF | TGTGCCAGCAGCGGACAGGGGGGCGAGCAGTACTTC
TRBD1 | 17 | TRBJ1-3 | TRBV4-3 | NA | CASSGTPGGTGGNTIYF | TGCGCCAGCAGCGGGACACCGGGCGGGACAGGTGGAAACACCATATATTTT
TRBD1 | 15 | TRBJ2-3 | TRBV19 | NA | CASSIGQGKGDTQYF | TGTGCCAGTAGTATCGGACAGGGGAAGGGAGATACGCAGTATTTT
NA | 15 | TRBJ2-7 | TRBV4-1 | NA | CASSQEAGAGYEQYF | TGCGCCAGCAGCCAAGAAGCAGGGGCTGGTTACGAGCAGTACTTC
NA | 15 | TRBJ1-2 | TRBV7-2 | NA | CASAPSPGSRYGYTF | TGTGCCAGCGCTCCCAGCCCAGGGTCTCGCTATGGCTACACCTTC
TRBD1 | 14 | TRBJ1-2 | TRBV28 | NA | CASSQGQGASGYTF | TGTGCCAGCAGCCAGGGACAGGGGGCTTCTGGCTACACCTTC
NA | 13 | TRBJ2-7 | TRBV14 | NA | CASSPAGSYEQYF | TGTGCCAGCAGCCCCGCGGGTTCCTACGAGCAGTACTTC
TRBD2 | 16 | TRBJ2-1 | TRBV7-2 | once | CASSASLAGAYNEQFF | TGTGCCAGCAGCGCCTCGTTAGCGGGAGCTTACAATGAGCAGTTCTTC
NA | 15 | TRBJ1-3 | TRBV5-6 | NA | CASSVPGAPGNTIYF | TGTGCCAGCAGCGTACCGGGAGCCCCTGGAAACACCATATATTTT
NA | 12 | TRBJ2-5 | TRBV4-1 | NA | CASSQAAGQQYF | TGCGCCAGCAGCCAAGCAGCTGGACAACAGTACTTC
TRBD1 | 12 | TRBJ1-2 | TRBV28 | NA | CASNAGGGGYTF | TGTGCCAGCAACGCAGGGGGCGGAGGCTACACCTTC
NA | 16 | TRBJ1-3 | TRBV2 | few | CASSDKFAGFQNTIYF | TGTGCCAGCAGTGATAAGTTTGCAGGGTTTCAAAACACCATATATTTT
NA | 14 | TRBJ2-7 | TRBV19 | NA | CASSIWRGSYEQYF | TGTGCCAGTAGTATCTGGCGGGGTTCCTACGAGCAGTACTTC
TRBD2 | 13 | TRBJ2-3 | TRBV24-1 | NA | CATSVAGGGTQYF | TGTGCCACCAGTGTTGCGGGGGGTGGGACGCAGTATTTT
NA | 13 | TRBJ1-2 | TRBV6-1 | NA | CASSEAYGVPYTF | TGTGCCAGCAGTGAAGCTTACGGGGTCCCCTACACCTTC
NA | 12 | TRBJ2-7 | TRBV3-1/TRBV3-2 | NA | CASSQRPGEQYF | TGTGCCAGCAGCCAAAGACCGGGCGAGCAGTACTTC
NA | 14 | TRBJ2-7 | TRBV5-1 | few | CASSLGTASYEQYF | TGCGCCAGCAGCTTGGGGACAGCCTCCTACGAGCAGTACTTC
TRBD1 | 18 | TRBJ2-1 | TRBV24-1 | NA | CATSDQNRGPRPYNEQFF | TGTGCCACCAGTGACCAGAACAGGGGCCCCCGTCCCTACAATGAGCAGTTCTTC
TRBD1 | 18 | TRBJ1-1 | TRBV19 | NA | CASSISSRRGRRNTEAFF | TGTGCCAGTAGTATATCTTCCCGGAGGGGGCGCCGGAACACTGAAGCTTTCTTT
NA | 11 | TRBJ1-2 | TRBV28 | NA | CASSRGYGYTF | TGTGCCAGCAGTCGGGGCTATGGCTACACCTTC
TRBD2 | 16 | TRBJ2-1 | TRBV7-2 | NA | CASSSTSGGSYNEQFF | TGTGCCAGCAGCTCTACTAGCGGGGGGTCCTACAATGAGCAGTTCTTC
NA | 13 | TRBJ2-1 | TRBV9 | NA | CASSGDRLNSRFF | TGTGCCAGCAGCGGCGACAGGTTAAATAGTCGGTTCTTC
NA | 13 | TRBJ1-2 | TRBV6-5 | NA | CASTGDRSYGYTF | TGTGCCAGCACAGGGGATCGGAGCTATGGCTACACCTTC
NA | 13 | TRBJ1-1 | TRBV30 | NA | CAWSPGANTEAFF | TGTGCCTGGTCCCCAGGGGCGAACACTGAAGCTTTCTTT
NA | 14 | TRBJ2-3 | TRBV25-1 | NA | CASSDPNPTDTQYF | TGTGCCAGCAGTGATCCTAACCCCACAGATACGCAGTATTTT
NA | 17 | TRBJ1-5 | TRBV6-1 | NA | CASSDRAGINSNQPQHF | TGTGCCAGCAGTGACAGGGCAGGGATTAATAGCAATCAGCCCCAGCATTTT
TRBD2 | 14 | TRBJ2-1 | TRBV27 | NA | CASRGLAGNNEQFF | TGTGCCAGCAGGGGACTAGCGGGAAACAATGAGCAGTTCTTC
NA | 13 | TRBJ1-1 | TRBV19 | NA | CASSPQFAIEAFF | TGTGCCAGTAGTCCACAGTTTGCCATCGAAGCTTTCTTT
NA | 15 | TRBJ1-2 | TRBV30 | NA | CAWTKQDSIHYGYTF | TGTGCCTGGACTAAACAGGACAGTATCCACTATGGCTACACCTTC
NA | 14 | TRBJ2-1 | TRBV6-4 | NA | CASSERATHNEQFF | TGTGCCAGCAGTGAGCGGGCCACTCACAATGAGCAGTTCTTC
NA | 14 | TRBJ1-6 | TRBV14 | NA | CASSQDYRNSPLHF | TGTGCCAGCAGCCAAGATTACCGGAATTCACCCCTCCACTTT
TRBD2 | 14 | TRBJ2-7 | TRBV5-1 | few | CASSLAGGGNEQYF | TGCGCCAGCAGCTTGGCTGGGGGGGGTAACGAGCAGTACTTC
NA | 15 | TRBJ1-5 | TRBV4-1 | NA | CASSAQTGPNQPQHF | TGCGCCAGCAGCGCGCAGACAGGACCGAATCAGCCCCAGCATTTT